These 22 T cell receptor beta chains were sequenced from one sample in a study of blood T cells in healthy people across ages. Primed by a sample-barcoded 5' primer and a J-beta primer mix, a second PCR proceeded for about 6 to 11 cycles. Each CDR3 protein gets one entry after TCRdb re-called the 5' RACE reads with MiXCR. The repertoire holds 1,800,000 or so distinct CDR3 sequences, with around 42% as singletons. The source material was blood. These receptors were obtained from a human donor in good health.

This chain links TRBV18 with TRBJ1-4; D not resolved. In germline, CDR1 is KGHSH, CDR2 LQKENI. The V end lost 4 bases, the J end lost 2 bases, and 11 bases lay between the germline ends. The CDR3 loop spans 15 amino acids. CDR3 DNA: TGTGCCAGCTCACTAAGGAGTGTGACTAATGAAAAACTGTTTTTT. It yields the protein CASSLRSVTNEKLFF.

The chain couples TRBV7-2 to TRBJ2-2; D ambiguous. The V end lost 4 bases, the J end lost 6 bases, and 9 bases lay between the germline ends. The CDR3 extends over 13 amino acids. Germline CDR1 reads SGHTA; CDR2 reads FQGNSA. This CDR3 is CASSSVVSGELFF. In nucleotides, the CDR3 is TGTGCCAGCAGCTCGGTTGTTTCCGGGGAGCTGTTTTTT.

This chain uses TRBV20-1 with TRBJ2-3; TRBD2 aligns across 8 bases. J was trimmed by 3 bases and V by 0 bases; bases with no gene match: 8. Germline V gives CDR1 DFQATT, CDR2 SNEGSKA (reference sequence). The CDR3 covers 16 residues. The CDR3 nucleotides are TGCAGTGCTAGAGATTCGGGGGGGAGCCATACAGATACGCAGTATTTT. This translates into CSARDSGGSHTDTQYF.

The chain combines TRBV15 with TRBJ2-1; 13 positions agree with TRBD2. The length of the CDR3 is 16 residues. The germline CDR1 and CDR2 sequences are LNHNV and YYDKDF (reference sequence). V lost 2 bases and J lost 12; bases outside the gene matches: 10. CDR3 residues: CATSRRTSGGLSMQFF. Written as DNA, the CDR3 is TGTGCCACCAGCAGACGGACTAGCGGGGGTCTGTCGATGCAGTTCTTC.

V and J are TRBV12-3 or TRBV12-4 and TRBJ2-4, with D possibly matching TRBD1 (6 bases). The CDR3 has 13 residues. Trimming removed 4 bases from V and 8 bases from J, with 12 bases in between. The CDR3 protein is CASSSRQVHIQYF. The CDR3, as DNA: TGTGCCAGCAGTTCCAGACAGGTACACATTCAGTACTTC.

The chain employs TRBV6-2 or TRBV6-3 and TRBJ1-5, with 9 bases matching TRBD1. V was pared by 3 bases and J by 4 bases, with 4 bases of the junction left unmatched. The CDR3 consists of 15 residues. Per the germline V gene, CDR1 is MNHEY and CDR2 is SVGEGT. This CDR3 is CASSYIGQGNQPQHF. DNA of the CDR3: TGTGCCAGCAGTTATATCGGACAGGGGAATCAGCCCCAGCATTTT.

The chain couples TRBV7-3 to TRBJ1-2, with D perhaps matching TRBD1 (5 bases). Germline lookup yields CDR1 SGHTA and CDR2 FQGTGA. Trimming took 5 bases from V and 8 from J, leaving 15 bases between them. The CDR3 length is 13 residues. The chain's CDR3 is CASSPSGRDGYTF. The CDR3 DNA sequence: TGTGCCAGCAGCCCCTCCGGGAGGGACGGCTACACCTTC.

This clonotype was observed at least ten times. J is TRBJ1-2 and V is TRBV12-3 or TRBV12-4, with D possibly matching TRBD1 (6 bases). Trimming took off 5 bases at V and 6 bases at J, with 19 bases between the two ends. This CDR3 is built from 15 residues. Here the CDR3 reads CASSPEAGTRNGYTF. The CDR3 DNA is TGTGCCAGCAGTCCGGAGGCCGGGACAAGAAATGGCTACACCTTC.

This clonotype was picked up a small number of times. The gene calls are TRBV28 and TRBJ1-6, with D unresolved. The germline V gene encodes CDR1 MDHEN and CDR2 SYDVKM. The V end was cut by 6 bases, the J end by 8 bases, with 14 bases between. There are 14 residues in the CDR3. CDR3 residues: CASSPPGVDSPLHF. For the CDR3, the DNA is TGTGCCAGCAGCCCACCAGGCGTGGATTCACCCCTCCACTTT. Looking up the rest from reference TRBV28 and TRBJ1-6 gives the full variable domain: DVKVTQSSRYLVKRTGEKVFLECVQDMDHENMFWYRQDPGLGLRLIYFSYDVKMKEKGDIPEGYSVSREKKERFSLILESASTNQTSMYLCASSPPGVDSPLHFGNGTRLTVT.

This clonotype was detected a few times. This sequence joins TRBV15 and TRBJ1-2; 8 nucleotides line up with TRBD1. There are 18 residues in the CDR3. Germline loops: CDR1 LNHNV, CDR2 YYDKDF (reference sequence). V trimming: 0 bases; J trimming: 4 bases; junction bases outside the gene matches: 13. Here the CDR3 reads CATSRDGAGQGKGYGYTF. The CDR3 DNA reads TGTGCCACCAGCAGAGATGGGGCCGGACAGGGTAAAGGCTATGGCTACACCTTC.

As regards this clonotype: One base away lies a much larger clone, so this may be a sequencing read error. The V call is TRBV7-6, the J call TRBJ2-5, with a possible D match to TRBD1 (7 bases). The end of the DNA fits TRBJ2-7 better, so the J call may be wrong. The CDR3 has 14 amino acids. Germline CDR1 is SGHVS and CDR2 is FNYEAQ. CDR3 sequence reads: CAGSLGGGGDEQYF. The DNA of the CDR3 is TGTGCCGGCAGCTTAGGAGGGGGCGGCGACGAGCAGTACTTC.

The chain joins TRBV7-9 to TRBJ2-5; D perhaps matches TRBD2 (6 bases). V lost 0 bases and J lost 5, with 10 bases in between. This CDR3 is 14 amino acids long. Germline CDR1 reads SEHNR; CDR2 reads FQNEAQ (reference sequence). The CDR3 nucleotides read TGTGCCAGCAGCTTAGCCCGGGACTTGGAGACCCAGTACTTC. This sequence encodes CASSLARDLETQYF.

This clonotype was counted a few times. The CDR3 region has the DNA TGTGCCAGTAGTTGGGAGTTCGACGAAGAGACCCAGTACTTC. Translated: CASSWEFDEETQYF. This chain connects TRBV19 to TRBJ2-5; tentatively, D is TRBD2 (5 bases). Germline V CDR1 and CDR2: LNHDA, SQIVND (reference sequence). V dropped 5 bases and J dropped 3 bases, with 13 bases sitting between them. The CDR3 length is 14 residues.

This clonotype was seen only a few times. The V and J genes are TRBV6-2 or TRBV6-3 and TRBJ1-6; D gene unclear. V lost 6 bases, J lost 14 bases, and 11 bases lay in between. The CDR3 sequence is 11 residues long. From germline, CDR1 is MNHEY and CDR2 SVGEGT. The DNA for the CDR3 is TGTGCCAGCAGCAAGGATGGCTCCCTCCACTTT. It specifies CASSKDGSLHF.

The chain combines TRBV10-3 with TRBJ2-5; D tentatively reads TRBD1 or TRBD2 (5 bases each). CDR3 length: 15 amino acids. Trimming stripped 4 bases from V and 2 bases from J, with 14 bases between. Germline CDR1 reads ENHRY; CDR2 reads SYGVKD. The CDR3 spells CAISGLGRTQETQYF. Written as DNA, the CDR3 is TGTGCCATCAGTGGGTTGGGACGGACACAAGAGACCCAGTACTTC.

This clonotype was seen a few times. The CDR3 sequence is CAISGPSGYTF. Here the CDR3 DNA reads TGTGCCATCAGTGGCCCTAGCGGCTACACCTTC. The chain links TRBV10-3 to TRBJ1-2; D not resolved. Trimming took off 4 bases at V and 8 bases at J, with 8 bases between the two ends. This CDR3 spans 11 amino acids. The germline gives CDR1 ENHRY, CDR2 SYGVKD.

The chain has TRBV29-1 and TRBJ1-4; D gene ambiguous. CDR3 length: 13 residues. Germline CDR1 reads SQVTM; CDR2 reads ANQGSEA. The V gene lost 5 bases and the J gene lost 4 bases, with 11 bases spanning the gap. In DNA, the CDR3 is TGCAGCGTTTCCAGTAACGATAATGAAAAACTGTTTTTT. Protein: CSVSSNDNEKLFF.

J is TRBJ2-5 and V is TRBV7-2, with D perhaps matching TRBD1 (6 bases). CDR1 and CDR2 (germline): SGHTA, FQGNSA. The CDR3 consists of 14 residues. V was cut by 3 bases and J by 4 bases, with 12 bases left in between. CDR3 region: CASSFVDRRETQYF. CDR3 DNA: TGTGCCAGCAGCTTCGTCGACAGGAGAGAGACCCAGTACTTC.

The table lists this clonotype with a few counts. V and J are TRBV7-9 and TRBJ2-1; weak D call: TRBD1 (5 bases). Trimming removed 4 bases from V and 7 bases from J, with 14 bases in between. The CDR3 is 14 amino acids. CDR1 is SEHNR, CDR2 FQNEAQ, per germline (reference sequence). CDR3 protein: CASSSTDRRNEQFF. The CDR3 coding sequence is TGTGCCAGCAGCTCAACCGACAGAAGAAATGAGCAGTTCTTC. Based on the CDR3 plus reference TRBV7-9 and TRBJ2-1, the full variable domain is DTGVSQNPRHKITKRGQNVTFRCDPISEHNRLYWYRQTLGQGPEFLTYFQNEAQLEKSRLLSDRFSAERPKGSFSTLEIQRTEQGDSAMYLCASSSTDRRNEQFFGPGTRLTVL.

This clonotype has only a few counts. J is TRBJ1-2 and V is TRBV29-1, with a weak D call TRBD1 (5 bases). Germline V gene lookup returns CDR1 SQVTM and CDR2 ANQGSEA. V gave up 8 bases and J gave up 5 bases, with 15 bases separating them. The CDR3 has 12 residues. CDR3 region: CSLSPGEYGYTF. Here the CDR3 DNA reads TGCAGCCTATCCCCGGGGGAGTATGGCTACACCTTC.

The V gene is TRBV12-3 or TRBV12-4, the J gene TRBJ1-4, with TRBD1 matching 10 bases. The junction had 21 bases not matched to a gene; V was cut back by 7 bases and J by 7 bases. The length of the CDR3 is 19 residues. CDR3 loop: CASTFALPGQGPRGEKLFF. The DNA for the CDR3 is TGTGCCAGCACCTTCGCACTTCCGGGACAGGGGCCCCGGGGTGAAAAACTGTTTTTT.

The J gene is TRBJ2-5, the V gene TRBV20-1; 7 positions agree with TRBD2. Germline CDR1 DFQATT, CDR2 SNEGSKA (reference sequence). Trimming at V came to 1 base and at J to 1 base, leaving 6 bases not matched to a gene. The CDR3 covers 15 residues. DNA for the CDR3: TGCAGTGCTAGAGTAGGAGCGGGAATCCAAGAGACCCAGTACTTC. This codes for CSARVGAGIQETQYF.